The clone carrying this TCR beta chain was counted ten times or more. The antigen remains unidentified. TCRdb reprocessed the 5' RACE reads via MiXCR and lists one record per CDR3 protein. The sample lists roughly 62,000 distinct CDR3 sequences; around 2.3% were seen once. This entry comes from a study of neurological immune-mediated disorders. General study results and limits: Phylogenetic analysis grouped 18 of 34 multiple sclerosis patients' repertoires together, suggesting a possible repertoire signature.

Germline loops: CDR1 DFQATT, CDR2 SNEGSKA (reference sequence). The V gene end was trimmed by 2 bases and the J gene end by 1 base; junction bases not matched to a gene: 3. The CDR3 extends over 14 amino acids. The rearrangement uses TRBV20-1 and TRBJ1-1; 8 bases map to TRBD1. The origin of this receptor is a middle-aged man with multiple sclerosis. Sequencing was carried out using PBMCs. The CDR3 spells CSARQGARNTEAFF. The CDR3, as DNA: TGCAGTGCTAGACAGGGGGCGAGGAACACTGAAGCTTTCTTT.